This T cell receptor beta chain was found in a study of blood T cell repertoires in COVID-19. Study-wide context: Collection of acute and convalescent COVID-19 samples took place in the United States, Italy and Spain. The cDNA or gDNA used as material had been derived from T cells, B-cell-depleted T cells, or PBMCs.

Under the authors' procedure: Amplification from reference gene primers served as the basis for estimated nucleated cell counts. Clones were sequenced by immunoSEQ multiplex PCR, and TCRdb holds only the in-frame ones, with some missing. That table gives V, J and clone size, and the DNA gave D and trimming. The data contain 200,000 to 300,000 clones, 75% to 85% of them seen just once; the ten biggest clones take up about 2.1%. Unmatched junction bases numbered 9, after V lost 5 bases and J lost 7 bases. CDR3 length: 14 amino acids. Per germline, CDR1 SEHNR and CDR2 FQNEAQ (reference sequence). This chain connects TRBV7-9 to TRBJ2-3; 7 positions match TRBD1. Sequencing was performed on peripheral blood. The receptor was derived from a man in his forties who had recovered from COVID-19. CDR3 loop: CASSTRGGLYTQYF. The DNA for the CDR3 is TGTGCCAGCAGCACCAGAGGGGGCTTGTATACGCAGTATTTT. The full variable domain, with the rest looked up from reference TRBV7-9 and TRBJ2-3, is DTGVSQNPRHKITKRGQNVTFRCDPISEHNRLYWYRQTLGQGPEFLTYFQNEAQLEKSRLLSDRFSAERPKGSFSTLEIQRTEQGDSAMYLCASSTRGGLYTQYFGPGTRLTVL.